This paragraph covers one T cell receptor beta chain sequence. Its specificity is not known. This sample is part of a study of CD8 T cell repertoires and HIV-1 epitope variants. Across the study: Separate wells received one of Twenty-five Gag or Nef variant peptides.

This CDR3 has 13 amino acids. V shed 0 bases and J shed 5 bases, with 5 bases lying between them. Germline CDR1 and CDR2: SGHKS and YYEKEE (reference sequence). Study-wide results and limits: Fewer than ten TCR beta clonotypes were antigen-specific, roughly six apparently recognizing autologous or escape variants.

On the immunoSEQ platform, TCR beta CDR3s were sequenced at survey depth. This table comes from immunoSEQ multiplex PCR, and its TCRdb copy is limited to in-frame clones, with some not included. The table includes 6,000 or so clones, more than 60% detected once. This TCR derives from a male donor with HIV. The chain uses TRBV5-5 and TRBJ2-2; D is uncertain. The specimen was cultured CD8+ T cells derived from PBMCs. CDR3 loop: CASSLAGTGELFF. CDR3 DNA: TGTGCCAGCAGCTTGGCCGGTACCGGGGAGCTGTTTTTT.